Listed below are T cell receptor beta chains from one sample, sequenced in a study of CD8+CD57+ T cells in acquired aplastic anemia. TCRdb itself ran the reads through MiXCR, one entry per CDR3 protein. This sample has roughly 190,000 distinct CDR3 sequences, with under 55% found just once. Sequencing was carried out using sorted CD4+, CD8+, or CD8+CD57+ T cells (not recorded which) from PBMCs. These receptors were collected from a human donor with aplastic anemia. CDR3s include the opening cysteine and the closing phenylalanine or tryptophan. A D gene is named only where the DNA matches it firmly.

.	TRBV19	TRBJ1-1	CASSIPPRGLPTEAFF
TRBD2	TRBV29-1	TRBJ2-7	CSVRTSGSYEQYF
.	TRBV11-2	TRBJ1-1	CASSLVNRVTEAFF
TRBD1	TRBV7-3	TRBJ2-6	CASTTGGSGANVLTF
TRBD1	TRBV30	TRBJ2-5	CAWSWDRGLETQYF
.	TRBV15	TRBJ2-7	CATSRGLAYEQYF
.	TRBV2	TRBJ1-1	CASIKDTMNTEAFF
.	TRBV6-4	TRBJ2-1	CACRPPGSYNEQFF
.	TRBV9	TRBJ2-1	CASSVELGNGQFF
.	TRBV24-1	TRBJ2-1	CATSEGKRNGLFF
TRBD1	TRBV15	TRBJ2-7	CATSARDSLRYEQYF
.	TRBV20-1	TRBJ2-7	CSASGTATYEQYF
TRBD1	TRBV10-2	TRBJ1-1	CASRITGVTTEAFF